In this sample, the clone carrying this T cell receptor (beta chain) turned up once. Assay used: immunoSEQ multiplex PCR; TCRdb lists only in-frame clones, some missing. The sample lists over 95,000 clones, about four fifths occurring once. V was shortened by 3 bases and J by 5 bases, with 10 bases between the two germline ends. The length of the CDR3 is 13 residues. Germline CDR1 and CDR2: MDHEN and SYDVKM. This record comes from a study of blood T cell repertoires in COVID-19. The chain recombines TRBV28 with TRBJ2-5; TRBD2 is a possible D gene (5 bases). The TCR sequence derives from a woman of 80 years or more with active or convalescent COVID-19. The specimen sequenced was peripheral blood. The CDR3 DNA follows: TGTGCCAGCAGTTTCCGGGGTGTGGAGACCCAGTACTTC. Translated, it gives CASSFRGVETQYF. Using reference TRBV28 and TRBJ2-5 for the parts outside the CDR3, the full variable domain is DVKVTQSSRYLVKRTGEKVFLECVQDMDHENMFWYRQDPGLGLRLIYFSYDVKMKEKGDIPEGYSVSREKKERFSLILESASTNQTSMYLCASSFRGVETQYFGPGTRLLVL.